Below, one T cell receptor beta chain is given with its context. These data originate in a study of blood T cell repertoires in COVID-19. Turning to the study itself: Specimens from acute and convalescent COVID-19 originated in the United States, Italy and Spain. Sources were T cells, B-cell-depleted T cells, or PBMCs; the material itself was cDNA or gDNA.

V lost 3 bases and J lost 3; bases outside the gene matches: 7. Germline V lookup: CDR1 SGHTA, CDR2 FQGNSA. This CDR3 comprises 15 residues. Original processing notes: Amplification with reference gene primers provided the estimates of nucleated cell counts. Libraries were prepared by immunoSEQ multiplex PCR; TCRdb keeps only in-frame clonotypes and omits some of them. D and trimming were read from the DNA, whereas the V and J calls and clone size are those reported in that table. The sample consists of approximately 100,000 clones, 82% of them appearing once. The sequencing input was peripheral blood. The receptor's source is a man between 65 and 79 years old with acute or convalescent COVID-19. The gene calls are TRBV7-2 and TRBJ1-1; 7 nucleotides align to TRBD1. CDR3 coding DNA: TGTGCCAGCAGCTTGACAGGGACGGTGGACACTGAAGCTTTCTTT. This codes for CASSLTGTVDTEAFF.